This passage covers 5 T cell receptor beta chains from one sample sequenced in a study of identical twins. TCRdb processed the 5' RACE reads anew with MiXCR; each CDR3 protein has one entry. This sample has roughly 500,000 distinct CDR3 sequences, with roughly 21% found just once. The sample also formed part of further work on T cells expressing NK-cell markers.

Material: CD4+ T cells sorted from blood. These receptors all come from a woman younger than 30 in good health.

In this sample, this clonotype turned up many times. The chain carries TRBV5-1 and TRBJ2-7, with 9 bases aligning to TRBD1. V lost 4 bases to trimming and J lost 3 bases; unmatched junction nucleotides: 5. There are 14 residues in the CDR3. Germline lookup yields CDR1 SGHRS and CDR2 YFSETQ. Written as DNA, the CDR3 is TGCGCCAGCAGCACACAGGGACAGGGCTACGAGCAGTACTTC. Amino acid sequence: CASSTQGQGYEQYF.

The CDR3 sequence: CSARGRGNDYGYTF. The CDR3 nucleotides read TGCAGTGCTAGGGGCAGGGGGAACGACTATGGCTACACCTTC. This chain joins TRBV20-1 and TRBJ1-2; 7 positions match TRBD1. V shed 3 bases and J 3 bases; nucleotides not matched to a gene: 7. This CDR3 comprises 14 residues. The germline V gene encodes CDR1 DFQATT and CDR2 SNEGSKA (reference sequence).

This clonotype was detected many times. The chain links TRBV11-2 to TRBJ2-1; D possibly uses TRBD1 or TRBD2 (5 bases each). From germline, CDR1 is SGHAT and CDR2 FQNNGV. V was clipped by 2 bases and J by 5 bases, with 16 bases between them. The CDR3 contains 16 residues. The CDR3 DNA reads TGTGCCAGCAGCTTAATGGTTGGGCAGGGAGACAATGAGCAGTTCTTC. Translated: CASSLMVGQGDNEQFF.

This clonotype has more than one count but fewer than ten. The V call is TRBV15, the J call TRBJ2-1; 7 positions match TRBD2. The CDR3 totals 14 residues. V shed 5 bases, J shed 12 bases, and the junction held 13 bases outside the gene matches. Germline V gene data show CDR1 as LNHNV and CDR2 as YYDKDF (reference sequence). CDR3 region: CATSPPLADWGQFF. CDR3 coding DNA: TGTGCCACCAGCCCACCTCTAGCGGACTGGGGGCAGTTCTTC.

Many counts were recorded for this clonotype. V and J are TRBV5-1 and TRBJ2-5; D is possibly TRBD1 (5 bases). CDR1 is SGHRS and CDR2 is YFSETQ in the germline V gene. The length of the CDR3 is 15 residues. V gave up 0 bases and J gave up 3 bases, with 12 bases separating them. This chain's CDR3 is CASSLEGRAEETQYF. The CDR3 coding sequence is TGCGCCAGCAGCTTGGAGGGCAGGGCGGAAGAGACCCAGTACTTC.